This T cell receptor beta chain was observed in a study of T-cell reconstitution after alpha-beta-depleted transplantation in children. Using unique molecular identifiers, the investigators prepared the TCRbeta library. In TCRdb, the PCR reads were re-called with MiXCR into one record per CDR3 protein. The profile shows about a million distinct CDR3 sequences, about 31% of them singletons. Notes on the study in general: Several hundred expanded graft clones reportedly gave rise to the alpha-beta T cells present about two months after transplant. Newly made T cells mostly supplied T-cell counts and diversity one year after transplant.

Concerning this clonotype itself: Its antigen remains unidentified.

Germline assignment: CDR1 SGHRS and CDR2 YFSETQ. CDR3 length: 12 amino acids. The ends were cut back, 1 base at V and 5 bases at J, with 7 bases in the middle. The genes are TRBV5-1 and TRBJ2-7; D call uncertain. This sample comprised PBMCs, mostly from graft donor cells, obtained 360 days after TCRalphabeta/CD19-depleted stem cell transplant. This clonotype was sampled from a boy under two years old who had a stem cell transplant for SCID, so the T cells may come from the graft donor. CDR3 bases: TGCGCCAGCAGCTTGCATCTCCACGAGCAGTACTTC. It codes for CASSLHLHEQYF. The full variable domain, completed using reference TRBV5-1 and TRBJ2-7, is KAGVTQTPRYLIKTRGQQVTLSCSPISGHRSVSWYQQTPGQGLQFLFEYFSETQRNKGNFPGRFSGRQFSNSRSEMNVSTLELGDSALYLCASSLHLHEQYFGPGTRLTVT.